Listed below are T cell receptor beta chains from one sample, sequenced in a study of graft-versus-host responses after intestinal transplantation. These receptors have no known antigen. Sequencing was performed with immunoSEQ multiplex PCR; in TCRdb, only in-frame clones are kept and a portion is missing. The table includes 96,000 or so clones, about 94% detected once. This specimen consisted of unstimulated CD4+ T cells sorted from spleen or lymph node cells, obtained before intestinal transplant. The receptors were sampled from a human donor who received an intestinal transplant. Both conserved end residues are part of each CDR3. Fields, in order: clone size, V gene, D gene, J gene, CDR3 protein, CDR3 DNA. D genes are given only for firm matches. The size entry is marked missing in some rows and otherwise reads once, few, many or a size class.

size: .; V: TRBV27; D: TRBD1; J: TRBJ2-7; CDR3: CASSSSTGRPYEQYF; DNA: TGTGCCAGCAGTTCCTCGACAGGGCGTCCCTACGAGCAGTACTTC
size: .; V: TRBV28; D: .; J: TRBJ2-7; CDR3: CASSSGAAAYEQYF; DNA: TGTGCCAGCAGTTCTGGGGCAGCAGCCTACGAGCAGTACTTC
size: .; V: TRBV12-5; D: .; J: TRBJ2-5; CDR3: CASGLVHSGRETQYF; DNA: TGTGCTAGTGGTTTGGTACACAGTGGGAGGGAGACCCAGTACTTC
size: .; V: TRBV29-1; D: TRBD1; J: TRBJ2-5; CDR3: CSVGQGDLQETQYF; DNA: TGCAGCGTTGGGCAGGGGGATCTTCAAGAGACCCAGTACTTC
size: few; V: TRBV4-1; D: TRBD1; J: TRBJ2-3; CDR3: CASSLTGGTDTQYF; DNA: TGCGCCAGCAGCCTTACAGGGGGCACAGATACGCAGTATTTT
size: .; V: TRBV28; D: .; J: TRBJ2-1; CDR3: CASSIDRVGGREQFF; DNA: TGTGCCAGCAGTATCGACAGGGTCGGGGGTCGCGAGCAGTTCTTC
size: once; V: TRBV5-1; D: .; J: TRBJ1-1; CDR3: CASSYGSGRGNTEAFF; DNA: TGCGCCAGCAGCTACGGTTCTGGCAGGGGGAACACTGAAGCTTTCTTT
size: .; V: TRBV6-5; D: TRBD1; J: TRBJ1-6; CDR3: CASRSRGIYNSPLHF; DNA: TGTGCCAGCAGGTCCAGGGGGATCTATAATTCACCCCTCCACTTT
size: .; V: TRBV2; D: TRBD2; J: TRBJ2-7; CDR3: CASSVELAGSYEQYF; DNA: TGTGCCAGCAGTGTGGAACTAGCGGGTTCCTACGAGCAGTACTTC
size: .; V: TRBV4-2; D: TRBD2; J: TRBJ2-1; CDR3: CASSQGWDYPYNEQFF; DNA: TGTGCCAGCAGCCAAGGTTGGGACTACCCCTACAATGAGCAGTTCTTC
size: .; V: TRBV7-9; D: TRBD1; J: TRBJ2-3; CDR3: CASSLRQGSTDTQYF; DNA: TGTGCCAGCAGCTTACGACAGGGGAGCACAGATACGCAGTATTTT
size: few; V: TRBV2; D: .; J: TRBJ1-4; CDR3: CASSEMQGGEKLFF; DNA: TGTGCCAGCAGTGAAATGCAGGGTGGGGAAAAACTGTTTTTT
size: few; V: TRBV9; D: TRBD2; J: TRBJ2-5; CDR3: CASSAGTSGGEETQYF; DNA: TGTGCCAGCAGCGCCGGGACTAGCGGGGGGGAAGAGACCCAGTACTTC
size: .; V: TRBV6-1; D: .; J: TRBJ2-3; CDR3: CASCFFPDSGEYF; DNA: TGTGCCAGCTGTTTCTTTCCCGACTCCGGGGAGTATTTT
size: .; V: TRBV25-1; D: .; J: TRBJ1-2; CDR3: CASSGGGRTYTF; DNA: TGTGCCAGCAGTGGGGGGGGCCGAACCTACACCTTC
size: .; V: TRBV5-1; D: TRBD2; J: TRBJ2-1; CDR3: CASSLALAGLLDEQFF; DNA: TGCGCCAGCAGCTTGGCGCTAGCGGGGCTCTTAGATGAGCAGTTCTTC
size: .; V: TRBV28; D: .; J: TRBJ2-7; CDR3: CASSLDRYEQYF; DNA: TGTGCCAGCAGTTTAGACAGGTACGAGCAGTACTTC
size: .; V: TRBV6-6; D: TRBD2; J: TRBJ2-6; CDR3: CASSYLAASGANVLTF; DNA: TGTGCCAGCAGTTACCTAGCGGCCTCTGGGGCCAACGTCCTGACTTTC
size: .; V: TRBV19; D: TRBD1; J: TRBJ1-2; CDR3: CASSNDRANYGYTF; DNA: TGTGCCAGTAGTAACGACAGGGCGAACTATGGCTACACCTTC
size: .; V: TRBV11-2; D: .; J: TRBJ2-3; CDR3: CASNRELGTDTQYF; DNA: TGTGCCAGCAACAGGGAATTGGGCACAGATACGCAGTATTTT
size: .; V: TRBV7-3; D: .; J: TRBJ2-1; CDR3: CASSLMRENEQFF; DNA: TGTGCCAGCAGCTTAATGCGCGAGAATGAGCAGTTCTTC
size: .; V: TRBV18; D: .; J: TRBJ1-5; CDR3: CASTPGRVNQPQHF; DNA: TGTGCCAGCACCCCGGGCAGGGTCAATCAGCCCCAGCATTTT
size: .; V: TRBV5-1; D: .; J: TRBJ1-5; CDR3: CASSQQGGSNQPQHF; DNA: TGCGCCAGCAGCCAACAGGGTGGCAGCAATCAGCCCCAGCATTTT
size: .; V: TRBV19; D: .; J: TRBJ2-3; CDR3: CASTPRRGLRDTQYF; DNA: TGTGCCAGTACCCCAAGGAGGGGACTGAGGGATACGCAGTATTTT
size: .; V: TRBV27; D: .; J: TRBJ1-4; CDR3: CASRPTGLGEKLFF; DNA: TGTGCCAGCAGACCAACAGGGTTAGGTGAAAAACTGTTTTTT
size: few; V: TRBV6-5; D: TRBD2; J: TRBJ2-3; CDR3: CASMAGGRGTDTQYF; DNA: TGTGCCAGCATGGCGGGGGGTCGAGGCACAGATACGCAGTATTTT
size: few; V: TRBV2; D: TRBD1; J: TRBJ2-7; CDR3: CASSDRQGFNYEQYF; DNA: TGTGCCAGCAGTGATAGACAGGGGTTTAACTACGAGCAGTACTTC
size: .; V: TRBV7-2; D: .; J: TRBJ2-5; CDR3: CASSPKGVRETQYF; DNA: TGTGCCAGCAGCCCTAAGGGGGTTCGGGAGACCCAGTACTTC
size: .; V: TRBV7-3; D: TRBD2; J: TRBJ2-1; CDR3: CASSLSGGSSYNEQFF; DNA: TGTGCCAGCAGCTTATCGGGGGGGAGCTCCTACAATGAGCAGTTCTTC
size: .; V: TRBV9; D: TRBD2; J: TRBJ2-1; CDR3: CASSASLLAGGQDEQFF; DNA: TGTGCCAGCAGCGCATCCTTACTAGCGGGGGGGCAGGATGAGCAGTTCTTC
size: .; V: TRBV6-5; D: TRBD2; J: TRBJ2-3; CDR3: CASSSSGEPSTDTQYF; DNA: TGTGCCAGCAGTTCTAGCGGGGAACCATCCACAGATACGCAGTATTTT
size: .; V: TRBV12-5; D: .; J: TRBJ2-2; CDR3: CASGLVRGQKPGELFF; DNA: TGTGCTAGTGGTTTAGTTCGCGGCCAGAAGCCCGGGGAGCTGTTTTTT
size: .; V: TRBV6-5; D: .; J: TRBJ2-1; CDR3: CASSYSTGRTYNEQFF; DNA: TGTGCCAGCAGTTACTCGACAGGCAGAACCTACAATGAGCAGTTCTTC
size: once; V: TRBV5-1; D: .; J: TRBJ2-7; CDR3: CASSLDAVSSSYEQYF; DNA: TGCGCCAGCAGCCTGGACGCCGTTTCTAGCTCCTACGAGCAGTACTTC
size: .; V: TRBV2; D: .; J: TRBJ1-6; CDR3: CASSSTYNSPLHF; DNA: TGTGCCAGCAGTTCAACCTATAATTCACCCCTCCACTTT
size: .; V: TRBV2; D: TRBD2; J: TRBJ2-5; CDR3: CASSGGLAGETQYF; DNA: TGTGCCAGCAGTGGGGGACTAGCGGGGGAGACCCAGTACTTC
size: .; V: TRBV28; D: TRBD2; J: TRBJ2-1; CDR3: CASSPLAGASNEQFF; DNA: TGTGCCAGCAGTCCACTAGCGGGAGCTTCCAATGAGCAGTTCTTC
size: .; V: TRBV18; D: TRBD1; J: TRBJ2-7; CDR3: CASSDTGGYEQYF; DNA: TGTGCCAGCTCTGACACAGGGGGATACGAGCAGTACTTC
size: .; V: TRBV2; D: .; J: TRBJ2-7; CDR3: CASNVERPYEQYF; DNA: TGTGCCAGCAACGTTGAGCGGCCCTACGAGCAGTACTTC
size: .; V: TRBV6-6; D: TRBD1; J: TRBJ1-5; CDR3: CASSYSTAGGSQPQHF; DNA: TGTGCCAGCAGTTACTCGACTGCAGGGGGAAGTCAGCCCCAGCATTTT
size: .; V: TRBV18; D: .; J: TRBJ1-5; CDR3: CASSPLVGSQPQHF; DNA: TGTGCCAGCTCACCACTAGTAGGGAGTCAGCCCCAGCATTTT
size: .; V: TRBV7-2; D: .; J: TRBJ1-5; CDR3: CASSYPGGNQPQHF; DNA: TGTGCCAGCAGCTACCCGGGGGGGAATCAGCCCCAGCATTTT
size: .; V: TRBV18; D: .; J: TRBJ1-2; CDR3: CASSLARDYGYTF; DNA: TGTGCCAGCTCGCTCGCCAGGGACTATGGCTACACCTTC
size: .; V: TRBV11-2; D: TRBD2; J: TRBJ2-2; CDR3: CASSPRTSAGELFF; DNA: TGTGCCAGCAGCCCCAGGACTAGCGCCGGGGAGCTGTTTTTT
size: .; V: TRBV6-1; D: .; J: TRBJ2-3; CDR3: CASSVQEPEDTQYF; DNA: TGTGCCAGCAGTGTACAGGAGCCCGAGGATACGCAGTATTTT
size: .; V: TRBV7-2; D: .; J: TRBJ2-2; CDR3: CASRPLVRFFGELFF; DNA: TGTGCCAGCAGACCTCTCGTCCGGTTTTTCGGGGAGCTGTTTTTT
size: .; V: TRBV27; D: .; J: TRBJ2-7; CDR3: CASEASYEQYF; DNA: TGTGCCAGCGAGGCATCCTACGAGCAGTACTTC
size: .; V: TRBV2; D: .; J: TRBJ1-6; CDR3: CASSDLRSSPLHF; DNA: TGTGCCAGCAGTGATCTTAGGAGTTCACCCCTCCACTTT
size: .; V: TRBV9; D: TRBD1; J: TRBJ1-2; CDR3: CASGRTGGYNYGYTF; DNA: TGTGCCAGCGGGCGTACAGGGGGCTATAACTATGGCTACACCTTC
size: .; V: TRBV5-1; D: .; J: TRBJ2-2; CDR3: CASSLTGSGTGELFF; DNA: TGCGCCAGCAGCTTGACGGGGAGCGGCACCGGGGAGCTGTTTTTT
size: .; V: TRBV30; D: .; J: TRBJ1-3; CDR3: CAWGRGGARGNTIYF; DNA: TGTGCCTGGGGTCGTGGGGGGGCGCGAGGAAACACCATATATTTT
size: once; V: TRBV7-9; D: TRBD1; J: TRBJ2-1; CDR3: CASSTIGQGNRKGNEQFF; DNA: TGTGCCAGCAGCACGATAGGACAGGGGAATCGAAAGGGAAATGAGCAGTTCTTC
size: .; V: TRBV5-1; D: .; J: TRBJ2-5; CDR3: CASSPGVQETQYF; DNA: TGCGCCAGCAGCCCGGGGGTACAAGAGACCCAGTACTTC
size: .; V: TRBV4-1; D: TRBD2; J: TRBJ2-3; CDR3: CASSPTLLAGSTDTQYF; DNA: TGCGCCAGCAGCCCGACGCTCCTAGCGGGAAGCACAGATACGCAGTATTTT
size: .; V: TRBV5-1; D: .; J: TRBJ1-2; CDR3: CASSWAGTGDYGYTF; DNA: TGCGCCAGCAGCTGGGCAGGGACGGGGGACTATGGCTACACCTTC